What follows are 5 T cell receptor beta chains derived from one specimen sequenced in a study of blood T cell repertoires in COVID-19. Sequenced by immunoSEQ multiplex PCR; TCRdb stores in-frame clones only, minus some. The sample consists of some 180,000 clones, approximately 82% of them appearing once. The sequenced sample was peripheral blood. All receptors come from a human donor in a cohort sampled during active COVID-19.

CDR3 loop: CASSQGQGETQYF. As DNA, the CDR3 is TGTGCCAGCTCACAGGGACAGGGAGAGACCCAGTACTTC. The V call is TRBV18, the J call TRBJ2-5, with TRBD1 identical over 9 bases. The CDR3 is made up of 13 amino acids. The germline gives CDR1 KGHSH, CDR2 LQKENI. The ends lost 4 bases at V and 4 bases at J; junction bases unmatched: 1.

This chain uses TRBV27 with TRBJ2-1; D possibly corresponds to TRBD2 (6 bases). V lost 7 bases to trimming and J lost 1 base, with 17 bases between them. The CDR3 extends over 16 amino acids. In germline, CDR1 is MNHEY, CDR2 SMNVEV (reference sequence). CDR3 sequence: CASIPRGGISYNEQFF. CDR3 coding DNA: TGTGCCAGCATCCCTCGCGGCGGGATTTCCTACAATGAGCAGTTCTTC.

This chain links TRBV2 with TRBJ2-4; tentatively, D is TRBD2 (5 bases). V shed 7 bases and J shed 2 bases, with 21 bases lying between them. The CDR3 loop spans 17 amino acids. Germline CDR1 SNHLY, CDR2 FYNNEI. In nucleotides, the CDR3 is TGTGCCAGCACCCTCAAGTCCGGGATCGGGTCCAAAAACATTCAGTACTTC. This codes for CASTLKSGIGSKNIQYF. Combining the CDR3 with reference TRBV2 and TRBJ2-4 gives the whole variable domain EPEVTQTPSHQVTQMGQEVILRCVPISNHLYFYWYRQILGQKVEFLVSFYNNEISEKSEIFDDQFSVERPDGSNFTLKIRSTKLEDSAMYFCASTLKSGIGSKNIQYFGAGTRLSVL.

At least ten counts were recorded for this clone. The V and J genes are TRBV5-1 and TRBJ2-7, with 13 positions matching TRBD2. J gave up 0 bases and V 0 bases, and 6 bases lay outside the gene matches. The germline V gene has CDR1 SGHRS and CDR2 YFSETQ. CDR3 length equals 18 residues. The CDR3 reads CASSLEGTSGTSSYEQYF. CDR3 in DNA: TGCGCCAGCAGCTTGGAGGGGACTAGCGGGACCAGCTCCTACGAGCAGTACTTC. The variable domain in full, completed from reference TRBV5-1 and TRBJ2-7, reads KAGVTQTPRYLIKTRGQQVTLSCSPISGHRSVSWYQQTPGQGLQFLFEYFSETQRNKGNFPGRFSGRQFSNSRSEMNVSTLELGDSALYLCASSLEGTSGTSSYEQYFGPGTRLTVT.

The rearrangement uses TRBV2 and TRBJ1-2; weak D call: TRBD1 (6 bases). V shed 3 bases and J shed 2 bases, with 7 bases lying between them. The germline CDR1 and CDR2 sequences are SNHLY and FYNNEI. This CDR3 has 13 residues. CDR3 nucleotides: TGTGCCAGCAGTGACAGGGGAAACTATGGCTACACCTTC. This encodes CASSDRGNYGYTF.